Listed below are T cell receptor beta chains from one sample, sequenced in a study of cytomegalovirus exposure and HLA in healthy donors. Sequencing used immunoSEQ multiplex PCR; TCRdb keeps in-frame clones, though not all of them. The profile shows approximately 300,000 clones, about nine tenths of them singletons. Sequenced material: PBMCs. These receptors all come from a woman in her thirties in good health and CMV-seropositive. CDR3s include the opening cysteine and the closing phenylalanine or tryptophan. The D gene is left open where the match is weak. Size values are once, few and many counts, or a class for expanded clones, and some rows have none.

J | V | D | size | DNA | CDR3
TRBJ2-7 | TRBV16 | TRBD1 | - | TGTGCCAGCAGCCAATCTGGGACAGGCGTCAACGAGCAGTACTTC | CASSQSGTGVNEQYF
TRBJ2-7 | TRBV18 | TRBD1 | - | TGTGCCAGCTCACCCATACCCGACAGGGGGTACCCCTACGAGCAGTACTTC | CASSPIPDRGYPYEQYF
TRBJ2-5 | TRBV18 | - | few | TGTGCCAGCTCCGGCGGGGTACAAGAGACCCAGTACTTC | CASSGGVQETQYF
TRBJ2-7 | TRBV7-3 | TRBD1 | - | TGTGCCAGCAGCTTAGCGCCAGGGGGCCCCTACGAGCAGTACTTC | CASSLAPGGPYEQYF
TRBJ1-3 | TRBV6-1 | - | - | TGTGCCAGCAGTGTAAAGAAGAGCTCTGGAAACACCATATATTTT | CASSVKKSSGNTIYF
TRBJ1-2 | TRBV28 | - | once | TGTGCCAGCCTTCCCGATGACAGGCTAAACTATGGCTACACCTTC | CASLPDDRLNYGYTF
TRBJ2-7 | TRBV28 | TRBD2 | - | TGTGCCAGCAGTCCCCTTCCCGGGACTAGCGGAGGCTACGAGCAGTACTTC | CASSPLPGTSGGYEQYF
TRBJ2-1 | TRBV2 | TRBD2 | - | TGTGCCAGCAGCGTAGGACTAGCGGGAGGTGCCCGAAGGCAGTTCTTC | CASSVGLAGGARRQFF
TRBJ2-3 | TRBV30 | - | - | TGTGCCTGGAACAATCGGGGCACAGATACGCAGTATTTT | CAWNNRGTDTQYF
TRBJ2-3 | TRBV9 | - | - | TGTGCCAGCAGCGGACCGGGGCAAGATACGCAGTATTTT | CASSGPGQDTQYF
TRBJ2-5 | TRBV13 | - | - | TGTGCCAGCAGTTCAGGGCGAGAGACCCAGTACTTC | CASSSGRETQYF
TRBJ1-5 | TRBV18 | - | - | TGTGCCAGCTCAGAGGGACAAAATCAGCCCCAGCATTTT | CASSEGQNQPQHF
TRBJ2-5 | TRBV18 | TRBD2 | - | TGTGCCAGCTCACCGATAGCGGGAGGGCCAGGAGAGACCCAGTACTTC | CASSPIAGGPGETQYF
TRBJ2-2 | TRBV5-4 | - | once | TGTGCCTTCGGAGGGGGGCCGAACACCGGGGAGCTGTTTTTT | CAFGGGPNTGELFF
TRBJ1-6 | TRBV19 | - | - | TGTGCCAGTAGTTCCAGGACCGAGTTCCACTTT | CASSSRTEFHF
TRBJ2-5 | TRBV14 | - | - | TGTGCCAGCAGCCTTGGGGGGCTAGTAGGCAACCAAGAGACCCAGTACTTC | CASSLGGLVGNQETQYF
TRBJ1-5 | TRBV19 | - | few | TGTGCCAGTAGTCTACGACAGCTGGGTGGCAATCAGCCCCAGCATTTT | CASSLRQLGGNQPQHF
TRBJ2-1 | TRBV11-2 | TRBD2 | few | TGTGCCAGCAGCTTACGTTTAGCGGGGGCCAATTACAATGAGCAGTTCTTC | CASSLRLAGANYNEQFF
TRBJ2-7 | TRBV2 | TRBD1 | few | TGTGCCAGCACTATACAGGGGTTTGGCGAGCAGTACTTC | CASTIQGFGEQYF
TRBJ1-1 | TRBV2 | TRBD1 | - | TGTGCCAGCAGTACAGCGGGGACAGGTTTCTCGTATACTGAAGCTTTCTTT | CASSTAGTGFSYTEAFF
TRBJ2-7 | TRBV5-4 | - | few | TGTGCCAGCAGCAGAACAGGGGGGGTGTGGGAGCAGTACTTC | CASSRTGGVWEQYF
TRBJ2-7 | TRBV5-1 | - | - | TGCGCCAGCAGCTTGGACACTCACGAGCAGTACTTC | CASSLDTHEQYF
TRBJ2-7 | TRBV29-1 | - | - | TGCAGCGTTCGGGGCTACGAGCAGTACTTC | CSVRGYEQYF
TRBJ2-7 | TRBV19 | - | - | TGTGCCAGTAGTATAAGGCTACAGGGTGGGTCCTACGAGCAGTACTTC | CASSIRLQGGSYEQYF
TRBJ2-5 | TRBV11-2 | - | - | TGTGCCAGCAGCTACTTAGCGGCCGTGCAAGAGACCCAGTACTTC | CASSYLAAVQETQYF
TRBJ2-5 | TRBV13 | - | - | TGTGCCAGCAGCCCGGCAGGGGGACTGATGCGAGAGACCCAGTACTTC | CASSPAGGLMRETQYF
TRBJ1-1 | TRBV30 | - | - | TGTGCCTGGAGCCCAGGACGGACTACTGAAGCTTTCTTT | CAWSPGRTTEAFF
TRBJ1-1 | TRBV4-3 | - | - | TGCGCCAGCAGCCTCTTCTACAGTCCAGAGATGAACACTGAAGCTTTCTTT | CASSLFYSPEMNTEAFF
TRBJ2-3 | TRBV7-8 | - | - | TGTGCCAGCAGCCTGAGACCCGCGGGGGATACGCAGTATTTT | CASSLRPAGDTQYF
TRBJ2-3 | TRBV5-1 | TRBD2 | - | TGCGCCAGCAGCCCCGCGGGAGTGAGTAGCACAGATACGCAGTATTTT | CASSPAGVSSTDTQYF
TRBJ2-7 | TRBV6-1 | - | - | TGTGCCAGCAGTGAAGCTGGAGGGGCCTACGAGCAGTACTTC | CASSEAGGAYEQYF
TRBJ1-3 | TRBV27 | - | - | TGTGCCAGCAGAAAAGCCCTCTCTGGAAACACCATATATTTT | CASRKALSGNTIYF
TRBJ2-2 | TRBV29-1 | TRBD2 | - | TGCAGCGTTGAGGGGGAGGGGCGCACCGGGGAGCTGTTTTTT | CSVEGEGRTGELFF
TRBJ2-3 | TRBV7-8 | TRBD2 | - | TGTGCCAGCAGCTCCTTGGGTAGCGGGAGAACAGATACGCAGTATTTT | CASSSLGSGRTDTQYF
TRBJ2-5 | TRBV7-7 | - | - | TGTGCCAGCAGCTTAGGACAGGAGTCGGAGACCCAGTACTTC | CASSLGQESETQYF
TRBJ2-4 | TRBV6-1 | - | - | TGTGCCAGCAGACATACAGGGCGTCAAAGGAACATTCAGTACTTC | CASRHTGRQRNIQYF
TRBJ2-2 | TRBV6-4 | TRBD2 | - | TGTGCCAGCAGCGAACGTCCCGGGACTAGCGGGGGGGTTATTACCGGGGAGCTGTTTTTT | CASSERPGTSGGVITGELFF
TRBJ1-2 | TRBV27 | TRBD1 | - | TGTGCCAGCAGCGGACAGGGAAACTATGGCTACACCTTC | CASSGQGNYGYTF
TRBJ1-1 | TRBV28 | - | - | TGTGCCAGCAGTTCCCACCTTGCTGAAGCTTTCTTT | CASSSHLAEAFF
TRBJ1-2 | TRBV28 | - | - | TGTGCCAGCAGTTTGGGACCGGGGGGTGGCTACACCTTC | CASSLGPGGGYTF
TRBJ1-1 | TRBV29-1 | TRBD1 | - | TGCAGCGTTGAATGGGGGGGACAGGGGTTGGCTTTCTTT | CSVEWGGQGLAFF
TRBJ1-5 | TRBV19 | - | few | TGTGCCAGCCACCGCTTTCATCAGCCCCAGCATTTT | CASHRFHQPQHF
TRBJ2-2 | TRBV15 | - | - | TGTGCCACCAGCAGCTCAGGGGCAGCGGGGGAGCTGTTTTTT | CATSSSGAAGELFF
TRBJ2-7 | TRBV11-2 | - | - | TGTGCCAGCAGCTTAGTGCTAACCTACGAGCAGTACTTC | CASSLVLTYEQYF
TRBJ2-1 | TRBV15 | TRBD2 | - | TGTGCCACCAGCGCGGGAGTGGACAATGAGCAGTTCTTC | CATSAGVDNEQFF
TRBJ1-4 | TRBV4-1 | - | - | TGCGCCAGCAGCCAAGTCCAGTATTTTGAAAAACTGTTTTTT | CASSQVQYFEKLFF
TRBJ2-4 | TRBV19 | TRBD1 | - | TGTGCCAGTTCCACAGGGGGTTTAGAGTACTTC | CASSTGGLEYF
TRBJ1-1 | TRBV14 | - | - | TGTGCCAGCAGCCTAGTTATGGGGGCTGAAGCTTTCTTT | CASSLVMGAEAFF
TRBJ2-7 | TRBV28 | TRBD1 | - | TGTGCCAGCAGTCCCTGGACAGGGGGTAATGACGAGCAGTACTTC | CASSPWTGGNDEQYF
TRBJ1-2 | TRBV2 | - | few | TGTGCCAGCAGGGACAGTTGGTATGGCTACACCTTC | CASRDSWYGYTF
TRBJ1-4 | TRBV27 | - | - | TGTGCCAGCAGTCTGCGTCCACAGGGATTCGATGAAAAACTGTTTTTT | CASSLRPQGFDEKLFF
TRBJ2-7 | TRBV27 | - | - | TGTGCCAGCAGTTTATACAGTCGGCCCTACGAGCAGTACTTC | CASSLYSRPYEQYF
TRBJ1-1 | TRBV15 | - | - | TGTGCCACCAGCAGAGATGGGGTAGGACAGAACACTGAAGCTTTCTTT | CATSRDGVGQNTEAFF